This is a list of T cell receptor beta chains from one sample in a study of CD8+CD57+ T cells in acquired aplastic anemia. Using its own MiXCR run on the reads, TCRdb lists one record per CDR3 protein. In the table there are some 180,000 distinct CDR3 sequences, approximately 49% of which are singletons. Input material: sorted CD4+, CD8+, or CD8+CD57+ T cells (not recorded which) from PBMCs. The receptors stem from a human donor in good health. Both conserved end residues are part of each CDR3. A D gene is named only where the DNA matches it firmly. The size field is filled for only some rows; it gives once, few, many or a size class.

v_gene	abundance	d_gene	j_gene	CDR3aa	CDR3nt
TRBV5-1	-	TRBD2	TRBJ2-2	CASSYPPRRAGGDTGELFF	TGCGCCAGCAGCTACCCCCCCCGCCGGGCGGGAGGGGACACCGGGGAGCTGTTTTTT
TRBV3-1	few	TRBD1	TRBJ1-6	CASSQTGTGGLVRSPLHF	TGTGCCAGCAGCCAAACAGGGACAGGGGGATTGGTAAGGTCACCCCTCCACTTT
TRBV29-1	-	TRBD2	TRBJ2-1	CSVHSGSFEQLF	TGCAGCGTACATAGCGGGAGCTTTGAGCAGCTTTTC
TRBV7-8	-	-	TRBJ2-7	CASRREGEQYF	TGTGCCAGCAGAAGGGAAGGCGAGCAGTACTTC
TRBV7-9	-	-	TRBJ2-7	CASSLEGREQYF	TGTGCCAGCAGCTTAGAGGGCAGGGAGCAGTACTTC
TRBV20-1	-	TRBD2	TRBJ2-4	CSAVTSGRTRNIQYF	TGCAGTGCTGTAACTAGCGGGAGAACTAGAAACATTCAGTACTTC
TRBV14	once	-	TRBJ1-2	CASSPYTDYGYTF	TGTGCCAGCAGCCCTTACACGGACTATGGCTACACCTTC
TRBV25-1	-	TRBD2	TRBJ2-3	CASGLAGLDTQYF	TGTGCCAGCGGACTAGCGGGATTGGATACGCAGTATTTT
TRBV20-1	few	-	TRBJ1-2	CSARPREPYGYTF	TGCAGTGCTAGACCCCGGGAGCCATATGGCTACACCTTC
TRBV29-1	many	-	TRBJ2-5	CSAGGGRAMETQYF	TGCAGCGCTGGGGGTGGCCGAGCTATGGAGACCCAGTACTTC
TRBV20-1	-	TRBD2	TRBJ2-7	CSARAASGYEQYF	TGCAGTGCTAGAGCGGCTAGCGGCTACGAGCAGTACTTC
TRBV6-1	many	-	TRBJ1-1	CASSQGTTGWTEAFF	TGTGCCAGCAGTCAGGGGACGACAGGTTGGACTGAAGCTTTCTTT
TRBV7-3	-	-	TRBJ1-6	CASSTGSTDNSPLHF	TGTGCCAGCAGCACCGGCTCCACGGATAATTCACCCCTCCACTTT
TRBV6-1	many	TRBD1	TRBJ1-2	CASKDSGTGAGYTF	TGTGCCAGCAAAGACAGCGGGACAGGGGCTGGCTACACCTTC
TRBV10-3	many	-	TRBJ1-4	CAITTDPNEKLFF	TGTGCCATCACAACAGACCCTAATGAAAAACTGTTTTTT